The T cell receptor (beta chain) under discussion was sequenced for a study of blood T cell repertoires in COVID-19. Only in-frame clones appear in the TCRdb table, and some are missing; sequencing was by immunoSEQ multiplex PCR. This sample has 160,000 or so clones, with about 87% found just once. The sequenced sample consisted of peripheral blood. The clonotype originates from a woman aged 55-70 years who had recovered from COVID-19.

The CDR3: CASSRPPPGSYEQYF. The CDR3 DNA follows: TGTGCCAGCAGTCGTCCGCCCCCGGGCTCCTACGAGCAGTACTTC. The rearrangement joins TRBV5-8 to TRBJ2-7, with no clear D. V dropped 5 bases and J dropped 0 bases, with 15 bases sitting between them. Germline V gene data show CDR1 as SGHTS and CDR2 as YDEGEE. The CDR3 loop spans 15 amino acids. The whole variable domain, remainder taken from reference TRBV5-8 and TRBJ2-7, is EAGVTQSPTHLIKTRGQQATLRCSPISGHTSVYWYQQALGLGLQFLLWYDEGEERNRGNFPPRFSGRQFPNYSSELNVNALELEDSALYLCASSRPPPGSYEQYFGPGTRLTVT.